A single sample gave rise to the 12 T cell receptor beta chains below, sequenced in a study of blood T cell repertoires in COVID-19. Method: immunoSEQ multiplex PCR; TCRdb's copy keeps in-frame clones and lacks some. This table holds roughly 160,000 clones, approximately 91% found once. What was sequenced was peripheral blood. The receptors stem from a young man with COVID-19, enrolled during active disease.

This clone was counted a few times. In DNA, the CDR3 is TGTGCCAGCACCAGGCAGGTCCGCACCGGGGAGCTGTTTTTT. It translates to CASTRQVRTGELFF. The chain is built from TRBV5-5 and TRBJ2-2; D is unresolved. Per the germline V gene, CDR1 is SGHKS and CDR2 is YYEKEE (reference sequence). Deletions cut 6 bases from V and 4 bases from J, with 13 bases between. The CDR3 spans 14 residues.

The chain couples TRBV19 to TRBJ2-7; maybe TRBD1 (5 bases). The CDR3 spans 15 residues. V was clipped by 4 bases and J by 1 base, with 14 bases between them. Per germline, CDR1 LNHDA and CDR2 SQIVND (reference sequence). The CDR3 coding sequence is TGTGCCAGTAGTAGTCGATCAGGGTCTTCCTACGAGCAGTACTTC. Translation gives CASSSRSGSSYEQYF.

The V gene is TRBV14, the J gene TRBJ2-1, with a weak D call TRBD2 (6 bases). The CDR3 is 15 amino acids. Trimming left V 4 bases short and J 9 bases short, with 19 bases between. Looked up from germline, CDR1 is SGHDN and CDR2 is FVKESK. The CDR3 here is CASSLKRRGWTEQFF. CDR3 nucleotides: TGTGCCAGCAGCCTCAAACGGCGGGGCTGGACTGAGCAGTTCTTC.

The CDR3 sequence: CASSGTGYGYTF. CDR3 in DNA: TGTGCCAGCAGTGGGACAGGCTATGGCTACACCTTC. V usage is TRBV28 and J usage is TRBJ1-2; 8 nucleotides align to TRBD1. The germline V gene encodes CDR1 MDHEN and CDR2 SYDVKM. This CDR3 has 12 residues. V lost 5 bases to trimming and J lost 4 bases; unmatched junction nucleotides: 0.

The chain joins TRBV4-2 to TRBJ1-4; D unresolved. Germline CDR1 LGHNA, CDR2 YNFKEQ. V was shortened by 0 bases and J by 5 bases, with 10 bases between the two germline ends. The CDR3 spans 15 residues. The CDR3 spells CASSQEGGLNEKLFF. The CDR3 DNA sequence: TGTGCCAGCAGCCAAGAAGGTGGACTGAATGAAAAACTGTTTTTT.

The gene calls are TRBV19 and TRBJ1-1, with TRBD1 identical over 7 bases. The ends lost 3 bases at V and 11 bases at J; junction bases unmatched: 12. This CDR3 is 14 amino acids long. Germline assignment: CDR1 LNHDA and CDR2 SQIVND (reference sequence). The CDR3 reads CASSIGGGSGNAFF. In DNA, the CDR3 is TGTGCCAGTAGTATCGGAGGGGGCTCCGGGAATGCTTTCTTT.

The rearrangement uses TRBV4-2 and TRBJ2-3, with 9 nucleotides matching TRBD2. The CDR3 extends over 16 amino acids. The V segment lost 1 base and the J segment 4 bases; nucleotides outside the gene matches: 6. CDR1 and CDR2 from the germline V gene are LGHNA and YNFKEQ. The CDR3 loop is CASSQVAGDSADTQYF. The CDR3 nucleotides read TGTGCCAGCAGCCAAGTAGCGGGAGATTCTGCAGATACGCAGTATTTT.

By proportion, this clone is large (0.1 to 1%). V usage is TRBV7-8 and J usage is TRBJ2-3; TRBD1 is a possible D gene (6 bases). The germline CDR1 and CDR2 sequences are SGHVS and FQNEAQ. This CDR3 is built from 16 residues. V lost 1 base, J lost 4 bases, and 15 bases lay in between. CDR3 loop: CASSLGGRGTADTQYF. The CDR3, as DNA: TGTGCCAGCAGCTTAGGTGGCAGGGGAACCGCAGATACGCAGTATTTT.

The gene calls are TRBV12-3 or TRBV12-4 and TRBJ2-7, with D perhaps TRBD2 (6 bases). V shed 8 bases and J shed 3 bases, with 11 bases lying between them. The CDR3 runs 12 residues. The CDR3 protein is CASAGGDYEQYF. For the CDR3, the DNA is TGTGCCAGCGCGGGCGGGGACTACGAGCAGTACTTC.

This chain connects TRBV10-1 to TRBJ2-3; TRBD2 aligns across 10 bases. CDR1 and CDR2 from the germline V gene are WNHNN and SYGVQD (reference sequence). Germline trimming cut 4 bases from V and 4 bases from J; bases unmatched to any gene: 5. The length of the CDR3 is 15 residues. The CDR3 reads CASSVLAGAPDTQYF. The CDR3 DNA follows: TGCGCCAGCAGTGTTCTAGCGGGAGCCCCAGATACGCAGTATTTT.

CDR3 amino acids: CASSGRLGNQPQHF. For the CDR3, the DNA is TGTGCCAGCAGTGGAAGACTGGGCAATCAGCCCCAGCATTTT. The J gene is TRBJ1-5, the V gene TRBV2; no definite D call. Per germline, CDR1 SNHLY and CDR2 FYNNEI. There are 14 residues in the CDR3. V was trimmed by 4 bases and J by 2 bases, leaving 9 bases between them.

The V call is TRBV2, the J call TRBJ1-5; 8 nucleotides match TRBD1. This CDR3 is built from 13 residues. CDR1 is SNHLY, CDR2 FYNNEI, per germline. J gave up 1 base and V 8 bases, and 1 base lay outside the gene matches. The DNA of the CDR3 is TGTGCCAGCGGACAGGGAAGCAATCAGCCCCAGCATTTT. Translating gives CASGQGSNQPQHF.